In this sample, the clone carrying this TCR beta chain turned up a few times. Its antigen remains unknown. The data belong to a study of regulatory T cells in long-lasting Graves disease. Broader study findings: Persistent Graves' patients showed less TCR diversity than newly diagnosed ones. Among the persistent patients, thousands of public clonotypes were shared, more than the approximately 1,000 shared among new patients.

The TCR beta library used iRepertoire HTBI primers with Arm-PCR amplification of CDR3. TCRdb passed the multiplex PCR reads through MiXCR, listing each CDR3 protein once. The sample records a few hundred thousand distinct CDR3 sequences, 20% to 25% being singletons. Sample time point: persistent/refractory GD, antithyroid drugs over 5 years with positive TRAb. PBMC-extracted RNA yielded the TCR library. Blood from the periphery, 8 to 9.5 milliliters in all, was drawn into EDTA tubes. This receptor was obtained from a female donor with Graves disease. Specimen: peripheral blood mononuclear cells (PBMCs), collected when the disease was refractory, from a patient treated with antithyroid drugs.

The CDR3 nucleotides are TGCGCCAGCAGCTTGGTTTCAGAGTGGGCGGGACCAAAAGAGACCCAGTACTTC. Its translation is CASSLVSEWAGPKETQYF. The gene calls are TRBV5-1 and TRBJ2-5; D may be TRBD2 (6 bases). V was shortened by 0 bases and J by 3 bases, with 21 bases between the two germline ends. Germline values: CDR1 SGHRS, CDR2 YFSETQ. This CDR3 is 18 amino acids long. Full variable domain (missing parts from reference TRBV5-1 and TRBJ2-5): KAGVTQTPRYLIKTRGQQVTLSCSPISGHRSVSWYQQTPGQGLQFLFEYFSETQRNKGNFPGRFSGRQFSNSRSEMNVSTLELGDSALYLCASSLVSEWAGPKETQYFGPGTRLLVL.